These 22 T cell receptor beta chains originate from one sample sequenced in a study of response to subunit inactivated influenza vaccine. TCRdb re-derived calls from the RT-PCR reads in MiXCR, one entry per CDR3 protein. In the table there are about 520,000 distinct CDR3 sequences, more than 7% of which are singletons. The material was PBMCs from blood, obtained around 25 months after vaccination. These TCRs come from a man aged 50-75 years who received an inactivated influenza vaccine.

The chain couples TRBV20-1 to TRBJ1-5; D is perhaps TRBD1 (5 bases). V lost 6 bases and J 12 bases, leaving 18 bases between the germline ends. The CDR3 runs 12 residues. The V gene's germline CDR1 is DFQATT and CDR2 SNEGSKA (reference sequence). For the CDR3, the DNA is TGCAGTGCCAGGGAGGGGCCCGCTAACCAGCATTTT. Translation: CSAREGPANQHF.

This clonotype has a handful of counts. The rearrangement joins TRBV12-3 or TRBV12-4 to TRBJ2-1; the match to TRBD2 covers 11 bases. J was trimmed by 4 bases and V by 5 bases; bases with no gene match: 7. The CDR3 contains 16 residues. The CDR3 DNA follows: TGTGCCAGCAGTCATAGCGGGAGGGCCTTTTACAATGAGCAGTTCTTC. Protein: CASSHSGRAFYNEQFF.

The rearrangement links TRBV24-1 to TRBJ2-1; 9 positions agree with TRBD1. This CDR3 region has 16 residues. CDR1 and CDR2 from the germline V gene are KGHDR and SFDVKD. The J segment lost 15 bases and the V segment lost 4 bases, leaving 18 bases of the junction unmatched. This chain's CDR3 is CATSEALYPGQGVRFF. CDR3 bases: TGTGCCACCAGTGAGGCCCTCTACCCGGGACAGGGTGTTAGGTTCTTC.

CDR3 nucleotides: TGCGCCAGCAGCCAAGGTGTGGCGGAGAATGAGCAGTTCTTC. Translated: CASSQGVAENEQFF. The rearrangement links TRBV4-1 to TRBJ2-1; the D is unclear. The V gene's germline CDR1 is MGHRA and CDR2 YSYEKL. CDR3 length: 14 amino acids. V lost 1 base, J lost 7 bases, and 11 bases lay in between.

This clonotype was detected only a few times. The chain carries TRBV28 and TRBJ2-3; a weak D match, TRBD2 (6 bases). This CDR3 spans 15 amino acids. Trimming removed 2 bases from V and 4 bases from J, with 13 bases in between. Germline CDR1 MDHEN, CDR2 SYDVKM. CDR3 coding DNA: TGTGCCAGCAGTTTAAGGCGGAGGGAATCAGATACGCAGTATTTT. Residues: CASSLRRRESDTQYF.

This clonotype was counted only a few times. V gene TRBV12-3 or TRBV12-4 combines with J gene TRBJ1-5; TRBD1 aligns across 9 bases. CDR3 length: 15 amino acids. Trimming removed 4 bases from V and 6 bases from J; junction bases left unmatched: 7. The CDR3 reads CASSSDRGPGQPQHF. CDR3 DNA sequence: TGTGCCAGCAGTTCGGACAGGGGCCCCGGTCAGCCCCAGCATTTT.

This clonotype was counted between two and nine times. The chain employs TRBV28 and TRBJ1-1; the D gene is possibly TRBD1 (6 bases). The CDR3 contains 13 residues. Germline CDR1 and CDR2: MDHEN and SYDVKM. Trimming removed 11 bases at V and 1 base at J, with 14 bases between. DNA of the CDR3: TGTGCCGGGACACAGGGACCGAACACTGAAGCTTTCTTT. Amino acids: CAGTQGPNTEAFF. Together with reference TRBV28 and TRBJ1-1, the CDR3 gives the full variable domain: DVKVTQSSRYLVKRTGEKVFLECVQDMDHENMFWYRQDPGLGLRLIYFSYDVKMKEKGDIPEGYSVSREKKERFSLILESASTNQTSMYLCAGTQGPNTEAFFGQGTRLTVV.

J is TRBJ2-6 and V is TRBV5-1; D is unresolved. The CDR3 covers 16 residues. The germline V gene has CDR1 SGHRS and CDR2 YFSETQ. V was pared by 3 bases and J by 0 bases, with 10 bases between. DNA of the CDR3: TGCGCCAGCAGCTCGGAGCCCAACTCTGGGGCCAACGTCCTGACTTTC. It specifies CASSSEPNSGANVLTF.

The sample holds many counts of this clonotype. The V gene is TRBV24-1, the J gene TRBJ1-1, with a tentative D call TRBD1 (6 bases). Germline CDR1 KGHDR, CDR2 SFDVKD. Trimming removed 2 bases at V and 8 bases at J, with 11 bases between. The CDR3 runs to 13 residues. The CDR3 is CATSDWGAKEAFF. DNA for the CDR3: TGTGCCACCAGTGATTGGGGGGCAAAGGAAGCTTTCTTT.

In its sample, this clonotype was seen many times. V gene TRBV20-1 combines with J gene TRBJ2-3; 12 bases agree with TRBD2. Germline CDR1 is DFQATT and CDR2 is SNEGSKA (reference sequence). The CDR3 consists of 15 residues. V gave up 6 bases and J gave up 3 bases; unmatched junction bases: 7. The CDR3 spells CSAEPSGRVTDTQYF. CDR3 DNA: TGCAGTGCGGAACCTAGCGGGAGGGTAACAGATACGCAGTATTTT.

The V call is TRBV15, the J call TRBJ2-7; the D gene could be TRBD1 or TRBD2 (5 bases each). Trimming pared 6 bases from V and 1 base from J, leaving 16 bases between. Germline CDR1 and CDR2: LNHNV and YYDKDF (reference sequence). CDR3 length equals 15 residues. The CDR3 spells CATSPSRGSSYEQYF. The CDR3 nucleotides are TGTGCCACCAGTCCCAGTCGGGGCAGTTCCTACGAGCAGTACTTC.

This clonotype turned up a few times. This chain connects TRBV4-1 to TRBJ2-6; D is ambiguous. The CDR3 runs to 18 residues. Germline values: CDR1 MGHRA, CDR2 YSYEKL. Trimming left V 4 bases short and J 0 bases short, with 16 bases between. This CDR3 is CASSRYESINSGANVLTF. The CDR3 bases are TGCGCCAGCAGCCGATATGAGAGTATCAACTCTGGGGCCAACGTCCTGACTTTC.

This clonotype was seen a few times. The rearrangement uses TRBV12-3 or TRBV12-4 and TRBJ2-1; D could derive from TRBD1 or TRBD2 (5 bases each). Between the trimmed V and J ends, which lost 5 bases and 4 bases, there was a span of 15 bases. CDR3 length equals 15 residues. CDR3 coding DNA: TGTGCCAGCAGTACCCGGGACGGCCAATACAATGAGCAGTTCTTC. Protein: CASSTRDGQYNEQFF.

This clonotype was recorded a few times. The chain is built from TRBV7-2 and TRBJ2-5; TRBD2 agrees at 7 bases. The V segment lost 7 bases and the J segment 1 base; nucleotides outside the gene matches: 6. CDR3 size: 14 residues. Looked up from germline, CDR1 is SGHTA and CDR2 is FQGNSA. The CDR3 nucleotides read TGTGCCAGCAACGTACGGGGGGTCCAAGAGACCCAGTACTTC. Its translation is CASNVRGVQETQYF.

This clonotype was seen repeatedly, ten times or more. The CDR3 spells CASGTGWDTQYF. The CDR3 DNA sequence: TGTGCCAGCGGGACAGGGTGGGATACGCAGTATTTT. V usage is TRBV6-6 and J usage is TRBJ2-3; TRBD1 matches 9 bases. Germline loops: CDR1 MNHNY, CDR2 SVGAGI (reference sequence). The CDR3 is 12 residues long. With 8 bases clipped from V and 6 bases from J, the junction kept 3 bases outside the gene matches.

This clonotype appeared many times. A much larger clone lies one base from this, so it may be a read error. This rearrangement joins TRBV20-1 to TRBJ1-2, with 9 bases matching TRBD1. There are 14 residues in the CDR3. The germline CDR1 and CDR2 sequences are DFQATT and SNEGSKA (reference sequence). With 3 bases clipped from V and 4 bases from J, the junction kept 6 bases outside the gene matches. CDR3 region: CSASPGQGAYGYTF. The CDR3 region has the DNA TGCAGTGCTAGCCCGGGACAGGGAGCCTATGGCTACACCTTC.

This chain links TRBV5-6 with TRBJ2-1; D not certain. This CDR3 comprises 13 residues. The germline gives CDR1 SGHDT, CDR2 YYEEEE. The ends were cut back, 3 bases at V and 10 bases at J, with 14 bases in the middle. The CDR3 nucleotides are TGTGCCAGCAGCTCGTGGGGTCCCCAAGAGCAGTTCTTC. Encoded protein: CASSSWGPQEQFF.

This clonotype was counted ten times or more. The chain is built from TRBV5-6 and TRBJ1-1; no firm D call. Between the trimmed V and J ends, which lost 0 bases and 9 bases, there was a span of 9 bases. The germline CDR1 and CDR2 sequences are SGHDT and YYEEEE. CDR3 length equals 12 residues. CDR3 coding DNA: TGTGCCAGCAGCTTGGAGATGAGCAAAGCTTTCTTT. Translated, it gives CASSLEMSKAFF.

V and J are TRBV28 and TRBJ2-3; TRBD2 agrees at 11 bases. This CDR3 spans 16 amino acids. The V and J ends lost 8 bases and 2 bases, in that order; junction bases with no gene match: 9. CDR1 and CDR2 (germline): MDHEN, SYDVKM. CDR3 bases: TGTGCCAGCTATATAGCGGGAGGGCCGGACACAGATACGCAGTATTTT. Its translation: CASYIAGGPDTDTQYF.

The J gene is TRBJ2-5, the V gene TRBV29-1, with 8 bases matching TRBD1. CDR3 length: 13 residues. J gave up 5 bases and V 5 bases, and 7 bases lay outside the gene matches. CDR1 and CDR2 from the germline V gene are SQVTM and ANQGSEA. This CDR3 reads CSVYRDRRETQYF. CDR3 nucleotide sequence: TGCAGCGTTTACCGGGACAGGAGGGAGACCCAGTACTTC. The whole variable domain, filled in from reference TRBV29-1 and TRBJ2-5, reads SAVISQKPSRDICQRGTSLTIQCQVDSQVTMMFWYRQQPGQSLTLIATANQGSEATYESGFVIDKFPISRPNLTFSTLTVSNMSPEDSSIYLCSVYRDRRETQYFGPGTRLLVL.

This clonotype was counted only a few times. The chain carries TRBV7-9 and TRBJ2-1, with D unresolved. V shed 3 bases and J shed 10 bases, with 7 bases lying between them. Germline assignment: CDR1 SEHNR and CDR2 FQNEAQ (reference sequence). This CDR3 is built from 11 residues. Here the CDR3 reads CASSFLIEQFF. The CDR3, as DNA: TGTGCCAGCAGCTTCCTAATAGAGCAGTTCTTC.

V usage is TRBV4-3 and J usage is TRBJ2-5, with 8 bases lining up with TRBD2. V trimming: 4 bases; J trimming: 2 bases; junction bases outside the gene matches: 6. Germline V gene lookup returns CDR1 LGHNA and CDR2 YSLEER. This CDR3 comprises 15 residues. CDR3 bases: TGCGCCAGCAGCCTTACACTAGCGGATCAAGAGACCCAGTACTTC. Residues: CASSLTLADQETQYF.